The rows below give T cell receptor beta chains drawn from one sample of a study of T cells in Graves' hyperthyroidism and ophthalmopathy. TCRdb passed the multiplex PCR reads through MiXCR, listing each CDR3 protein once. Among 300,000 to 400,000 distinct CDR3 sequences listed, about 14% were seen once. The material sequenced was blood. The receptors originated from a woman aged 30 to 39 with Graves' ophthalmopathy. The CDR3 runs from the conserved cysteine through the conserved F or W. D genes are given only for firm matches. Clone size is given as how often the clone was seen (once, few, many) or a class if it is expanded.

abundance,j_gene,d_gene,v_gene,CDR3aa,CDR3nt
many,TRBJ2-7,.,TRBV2,CASILSGHRYEQYF,TGTGCCAGCATTCTTTCGGGACACCGCTACGAGCAGTACTTC
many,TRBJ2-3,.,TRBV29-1,CSVAGGPDTDTQYF,TGCAGCGTTGCGGGGGGCCCAGACACAGATACGCAGTATTTT
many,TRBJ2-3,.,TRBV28,CASRRDGSTDTQYF,TGTGCCAGCAGAAGGGACGGAAGCACAGATACGCAGTATTTT
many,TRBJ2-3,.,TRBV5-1,CASSLGSGTDTQYF,TGCGCCAGCAGCTTGGGTTCGGGCACAGATACGCAGTATTTT
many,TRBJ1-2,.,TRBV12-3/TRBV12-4,CASSALTGLGYTF,TGTGCCAGCAGTGCCCTTACTGGACTTGGCTACACCTTC
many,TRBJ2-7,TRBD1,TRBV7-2,CASSSGQGSPYEQYF,TGTGCCAGCAGCTCCGGACAGGGTAGTCCCTACGAGCAGTACTTC
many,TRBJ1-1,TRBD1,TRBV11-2,CASSVYRGVTEAFF,TGTGCCAGCAGCGTATACAGGGGGGTCACTGAAGCTTTCTTT
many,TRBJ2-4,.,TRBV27,CASSLSQGLAKNIQYF,TGTGCCAGCAGTTTAAGTCAGGGGCTAGCCAAAAACATTCAGTACTTC
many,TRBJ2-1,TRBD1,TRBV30,CAWGGQGSYNEQFF,TGTGCCTGGGGGGGACAGGGATCCTACAATGAGCAGTTCTTC
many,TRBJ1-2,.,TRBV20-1,CSASTKQGGIYGYTF,TGCAGTGCTAGCACCAAACAGGGAGGGATCTATGGCTACACCTTC
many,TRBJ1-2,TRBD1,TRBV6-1,CASTSGTGYGYTF,TGTGCCAGCACTTCCGGGACAGGGTACGGCTACACCTTC
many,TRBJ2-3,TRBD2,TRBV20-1,CSALETSGGATDTQYF,TGCAGTGCTCTGGAGACTAGCGGGGGGGCCACAGATACGCAGTATTTT
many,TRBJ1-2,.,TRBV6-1,CASSELAGAKGYTF,TGTGCCAGCAGTGAACTCGCAGGGGCAAAAGGCTACACCTTC
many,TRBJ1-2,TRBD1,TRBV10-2,CASRPTGIHYGYTF,TGCGCCAGCAGACCGACAGGGATACACTATGGCTACACCTTC
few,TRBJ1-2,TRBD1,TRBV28,CASTVLSDRGSYTF,TGTGCCAGCACCGTTTTGAGTGACAGGGGTAGCTACACCTTC
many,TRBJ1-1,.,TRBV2,CASSGTTGGAFF,TGTGCCAGCAGTGGGACCACCGGTGGTGCTTTCTTT
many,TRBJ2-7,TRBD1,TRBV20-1,CSAFRTGVYEQYF,TGCAGTGCTTTTCGGACAGGGGTGTACGAGCAGTACTTC
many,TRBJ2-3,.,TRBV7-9,CASSIGGTTPETQYF,TGTGCCAGCTCAATTGGGGGCACGACACCGGAAACGCAGTATTTT